The entry below gives a single TCR beta chain sequence along with its context. Its antigen remains unidentified. These data are taken from a study of T cell responses to AZD1222 COVID-19 vaccine. Study outcomes and limitations: Dominant at 160-218 and 743-854, vaccine-associated CD4 TCRs also spanned spike. Females outnumbered males among donors, who were mostly white British; clonal diversity was possibly underestimated.

TCRdb's table, derived via immunoSEQ multiplex PCR, lists solely in-frame clones and lacks some. This sample has approximately 60,000 clones, with 86% found just once. This CDR3 region has 15 residues. Per germline, CDR1 MDHEN and CDR2 SYDVKM. Trimming cost V 8 bases and J 5 bases, with 18 bases left between them. The clonotype originates from an adult in good health. The specimen was peripheral blood, collected on day 0 of AZD1222 vaccination. The chain couples TRBV28 to TRBJ1-4, with D perhaps TRBD1 (6 bases). CDR3 protein: CASRLGQTINEKLFF. DNA of the CDR3: TGTGCCAGCCGACTAGGACAGACTATAAATGAAAAACTGTTTTTT.